These 26 T cell receptor beta chains share one sample of origin, sequenced in a study of T-cell reconstitution after alpha-beta-depleted transplantation in children. Unique molecular identifiers were used in preparing the TCRbeta library. Each CDR3 protein gets one entry after TCRdb re-called the PCR reads with MiXCR. The profile shows 110,000 or so distinct CDR3 sequences, approximately 6.4% of them singletons. The specimen was PBMCs, mostly from graft donor cells, collected 360 days after TCRalphabeta/CD19-depleted stem cell transplant. The receptor set was obtained from a male patient between 2 and 10 years old who had a stem cell transplant for acute lymphoblastic leukemia, so the T cells may come from the graft donor.

This sequence joins TRBV9 and TRBJ2-5; the match to TRBD2 covers 9 bases. CDR3 size: 17 residues. V was clipped by 0 bases and J by 3 bases; unmatched bases: 9. Germline loops: CDR1 SGDLS, CDR2 YYNGEE. The CDR3 nucleotides read TGTGCCAGCAGCGTAGCTAAGAGCGGGAGGTCCAAAGAGACCCAGTACTTC. Translated, it gives CASSVAKSGRSKETQYF.

The rearrangement uses TRBV2 and TRBJ1-5, with D possibly TRBD1 on 6 matching bases. V was clipped by 8 bases and J by 3 bases, with 11 bases between them. Germline CDR1 reads SNHLY; CDR2 reads FYNNEI. The CDR3 loop spans 13 amino acids. Here the CDR3 reads CASLGGYNQPQHF. The CDR3 bases are TGTGCCAGCCTTGGGGGCTACAATCAGCCCCAGCATTTT.

This clonotype has ten or more counts. J is TRBJ2-2 and V is TRBV14, with unresolved D. Trimming took 1 base from V and 11 from J, leaving 8 bases between them. The CDR3 is 12 amino acids. In germline, CDR1 is SGHDN, CDR2 FVKESK. In DNA, the CDR3 is TGTGCCAGCAGCCAAGGCCCGCGTGAGCTGTTTTTT. Amino acid sequence: CASSQGPRELFF.

This clonotype was counted ten times or more. The chain links TRBV15 to TRBJ2-2; the match to TRBD1 covers 7 bases. The V gene's germline CDR1 is LNHNV and CDR2 YYDKDF (reference sequence). The length of the CDR3 is 17 residues. V gave up 1 base and J gave up 2 bases; unmatched junction bases: 7. Written as DNA, the CDR3 is TGTGCCACCAGCAGAGCACCGACAGGGTCTAACACCGGGGAGCTGTTTTTT. Translating gives CATSRAPTGSNTGELFF. The entire variable domain, with the rest obtained from reference TRBV15 and TRBJ2-2, is as follows: DAMVIQNPRYQVTQFGKPVTLSCSQTLNHNVMYWYQQKSSQAPKLLFHYYDKDFNNEADTPDNFQSRRPNTSFCFLDIRSPGLGDTAMYLCATSRAPTGSNTGELFFGEGSRLTVL.

This clonotype was seen at least ten times. This sequence joins TRBV29-1 and TRBJ1-4; no firm D call. V was pared by 5 bases and J by 5 bases, with 12 bases between. CDR1 SQVTM and CDR2 ANQGSEA come from the germline V gene. The CDR3 runs 13 residues. The CDR3 sequence is CSVFAGLNEKLFF. CDR3 bases: TGCAGCGTTTTCGCGGGGTTGAATGAAAAACTGTTTTTT.

In this sample, this clonotype turned up many times. The V call is TRBV28, the J call TRBJ2-7; maybe TRBD1 (6 bases). Deletions cut 6 bases from V and 3 bases from J, with 9 bases between. Per germline, CDR1 MDHEN and CDR2 SYDVKM. The CDR3 covers 12 residues. The CDR3 region is CASSRQVYEQYF. The CDR3 region has the DNA TGTGCCAGCAGCAGACAGGTCTACGAGCAGTACTTC.

This clonotype was counted many times. This rearrangement joins TRBV7-2 to TRBJ2-4, with 8 nucleotides matching TRBD1. This CDR3 is 15 amino acids long. V dropped 5 bases and J dropped 1; count of bases not matched to a gene: 4. The germline gives CDR1 SGHTA, CDR2 FQGNSA. The CDR3 sequence: CASSPRQGAKNIQYF. CDR3 sequence (DNA): TGTGCCAGCAGCCCCCGACAGGGGGCCAAAAACATTCAGTACTTC.

This clonotype is categorized as medium-sized. This sequence joins TRBV29-1 and TRBJ1-4, with D tentatively TRBD1 (6 bases). This CDR3 is 13 amino acids long. The V gene lost 6 bases and the J gene lost 7 bases, with 15 bases spanning the gap. Looked up from germline, CDR1 is SQVTM and CDR2 is ANQGSEA. The CDR3 DNA is TGCAGCGTCGAGTCAGGGGAAAGTGAAAAACTGTTTTTT. Its translation: CSVESGESEKLFF.

This clonotype is medium-sized. The J gene is TRBJ2-1, the V gene TRBV11-2, with unresolved D. V shed 5 bases and J shed 8 bases, with 10 bases lying between them. The CDR3 has 12 amino acids. CDR1 is SGHAT, CDR2 FQNNGV, per germline. This chain's CDR3 is CASSPLRYEQFF. The CDR3 DNA reads TGTGCCAGCAGCCCCCTCAGGTATGAGCAGTTCTTC.

This clonotype was detected many times. V usage is TRBV11-2 and J usage is TRBJ2-7; D might be TRBD1 or TRBD2, each matching 5 bases. CDR1 and CDR2 (germline): SGHAT, FQNNGV. V was clipped by 6 bases and J by 5 bases, with 20 bases between them. This CDR3 spans 15 amino acids. CDR3 nucleotide sequence: TGTGCCAGCAGTTCTTCCGGGACGACCACCAACGAGCAGTACTTC. Protein: CASSSSGTTTNEQYF.

This clonotype was counted a few times. V usage is TRBV20-1 and J usage is TRBJ1-4; TRBD1 agrees at 9 bases. The trim removed 1 base at V and 7 bases at J, leaving 4 bases unmatched. The CDR3 loop spans 14 amino acids. From germline, CDR1 is DFQATT and CDR2 SNEGSKA (reference sequence). CDR3 sequence reads: CSARGGQGGEKLFF. The CDR3 DNA follows: TGCAGTGCTAGAGGGGGACAGGGAGGTGAAAAACTGTTTTTT.

This clonotype has more than one count but fewer than ten. The chain couples TRBV6-6 to TRBJ1-1; D uncertain. CDR1 and CDR2 (germline): MNHNY, SVGAGI (reference sequence). Trimming pared 2 bases from V and 7 bases from J, leaving 11 bases between. The CDR3 runs 13 residues. Written as DNA, the CDR3 is TGTGCCAGCAGTTACAGGGAGGCGGGTGAAGCTTTCTTT. This gives the protein CASSYREAGEAFF.

This clonotype was detected ten times or more. The chain links TRBV5-1 to TRBJ2-3; TRBD2 matches 8 bases. Germline V lookup: CDR1 SGHRS, CDR2 YFSETQ. The CDR3 spans 15 residues. V was pared by 4 bases and J by 3 bases, with 7 bases of the junction left unmatched. The CDR3 loop is CASSPREGETDTQYF. CDR3 sequence (DNA): TGCGCCAGCAGCCCTCGGGAGGGGGAAACAGATACGCAGTATTTT.

Only a few counts were recorded for this clonotype. The chain joins TRBV30 to TRBJ1-2; 7 nucleotides line up with TRBD1. Germline-derived CDR1 and CDR2 are GTSNPN and SVGIG (reference sequence). V lost 8 bases, J lost 7 bases, and 16 bases stayed unmatched. The CDR3 is made up of 14 amino acids. This CDR3 is CARGVGTALPGYTF. DNA for the CDR3: TGTGCCCGAGGGGTCGGGACAGCCCTCCCTGGCTACACCTTC.

The V gene is TRBV4-1, the J gene TRBJ2-7; D is possibly TRBD2 (5 bases). CDR1 and CDR2 (germline): MGHRA, YSYEKL. V was pared by 4 bases and J by 2 bases, with 21 bases between. CDR3 length: 17 amino acids. Written as DNA, the CDR3 is TGCGCCAGCAGCCCTTTCGTCGGGGATCTTATCCCCTACGAGCAGTACTTC. As protein: CASSPFVGDLIPYEQYF.

There are many counts of this clonotype. The V and J genes are TRBV15 and TRBJ1-1; no definite D call. In germline, CDR1 is LNHNV, CDR2 YYDKDF (reference sequence). The CDR3 is 13 residues long. With 5 bases removed from V and 1 base from J, the gap between germline ends came to 8 bases. CDR3 sequence (DNA): TGTGCCACCAGCTCCGGATGGAACACTGAAGCTTTCTTT. Amino acids: CATSSGWNTEAFF.

This clonotype is labeled as medium-sized (0.01 to 0.1%). The chain employs TRBV10-2 and TRBJ2-2, with 8 bases that match TRBD2. The V segment lost 2 bases and the J segment 3 bases; nucleotides outside the gene matches: 11. CDR1 and CDR2 from the germline V gene are WSHSY and SAAADI. This CDR3 spans 18 amino acids. The DNA of the CDR3 is TGCGCCAGCAGTGAGGACGTCCCGACTAGCGCCGACACCGGGGAGCTGTTTTTT. Translation gives CASSEDVPTSADTGELFF.

This chain joins TRBV7-9 and TRBJ2-7, with D uncertain. Germline lookup yields CDR1 SEHNR and CDR2 FQNEAQ (reference sequence). The length of the CDR3 is 13 residues. V was clipped by 3 bases and J by 1 base, with 7 bases between them. CDR3 residues: CASSFLESYEQYF. CDR3 DNA: TGTGCCAGCAGCTTTCTAGAGTCCTACGAGCAGTACTTC.

This clonotype was seen ten or more times. The CDR3 region is CASSATAGGLSTDTQYF. The DNA for the CDR3 is TGTGCCAGCAGCGCCACAGCTGGGGGCCTTAGCACAGATACGCAGTATTTT. The V gene is TRBV9, the J gene TRBJ2-3; TRBD1 might be the D (6 bases). The CDR3 sequence is 17 residues long. V lost 3 bases, J lost 0 bases, and 17 bases lay in between. Germline CDR1 reads SGDLS; CDR2 reads YYNGEE.

The chain joins TRBV10-3 to TRBJ1-2; 9 positions match TRBD1. There are 15 residues in the CDR3. Unmatched junction bases numbered 7, after V lost 2 bases and J lost 6 bases. Germline V gene data show CDR1 as ENHRY and CDR2 as SYGVKD. CDR3 region: CAISETGTGFDGYTF. In nucleotides, the CDR3 is TGTGCCATCAGTGAGACCGGGACAGGGTTCGATGGCTACACCTTC.

In the case of this clonotype: This may be a read error, as it is one base from a much larger clone. This rearrangement joins TRBV7-9 to TRBJ2-7; D is unclear. This CDR3 is built from 12 residues. Trimming took off 4 bases at V and 2 bases at J, with 6 bases between the two ends. Germline CDR1 reads SEHNR; CDR2 reads FQNEAQ (reference sequence). This CDR3 is CASSYWTYEQYF. The CDR3 DNA reads as TGTGCCAGCAGCTATTGGACCTACGAGCAGTACTTC. The whole variable domain, filled in from reference TRBV7-9 and TRBJ2-7, reads DTGVSQNPRHKITKRGQNVTFRCDPISEHNRLYWYRQTLGQGPEFLTYFQNEAQLEKSRLLSDRFSAERPKGSFSTLEIQRTEQGDSAMYLCASSYWTYEQYFGPGTRLTVT.

This clonotype has a count of ten or more. The V gene is TRBV9, the J gene TRBJ2-7, with a weak D call TRBD1 (6 bases). The CDR3 length is 16 residues. V dropped 4 bases and J dropped 0 bases, with 17 bases sitting between them. Germline V gives CDR1 SGDLS, CDR2 YYNGEE. The CDR3 here is CASSPYSRTVSYEQYF. The CDR3 region has the DNA TGTGCCAGCAGCCCATATTCGAGGACAGTCTCCTACGAGCAGTACTTC.

This clonotype was detected ten times or more. J is TRBJ2-7 and V is TRBV20-1; 8 bases match TRBD1. Unmatched junction bases numbered 4, after V lost 5 bases and J lost 1 base. This CDR3 contains 13 residues. Germline assignment: CDR1 DFQATT and CDR2 SNEGSKA (reference sequence). CDR3 sequence reads: CSAGWTGSYEQYF. CDR3 nucleotide sequence: TGCAGTGCTGGGTGGACAGGGTCCTACGAGCAGTACTTC.

The chain joins TRBV15 to TRBJ2-7, with no clear D. The V and J ends lost 0 bases and 3 bases respectively, with 12 bases between them. The CDR3 loop spans 15 amino acids. CDR1 LNHNV and CDR2 YYDKDF come from the germline V gene (reference sequence). This chain's CDR3 is CATSRDGLGNYEQYF. For the CDR3, the DNA is TGTGCCACCAGCAGAGATGGCCTAGGCAACTACGAGCAGTACTTC.

The gene calls are TRBV25-1 and TRBJ1-2; D call uncertain. V was shortened by 3 bases and J by 6 bases, with 11 bases between the two germline ends. Germline V gene data show CDR1 as MGHDK and CDR2 as SYGVNS. The length of the CDR3 is 13 residues. Written as DNA, the CDR3 is TGTGCCAGCAGTGACCTAGCGAGGGATGGCTACACCTTC. It is translated as CASSDLARDGYTF.

This clonotype was seen at least ten times. V is TRBV12-3 or TRBV12-4 and J is TRBJ1-1; TRBD1 agrees at 9 bases. There are 13 residues in the CDR3. With 7 bases clipped from V and 7 bases from J, the junction kept 7 bases outside the gene matches. CDR3 amino acids: CASNSGTGFEAFF. CDR3 DNA sequence: TGTGCCAGCAACTCCGGGACAGGGTTTGAAGCTTTCTTT.